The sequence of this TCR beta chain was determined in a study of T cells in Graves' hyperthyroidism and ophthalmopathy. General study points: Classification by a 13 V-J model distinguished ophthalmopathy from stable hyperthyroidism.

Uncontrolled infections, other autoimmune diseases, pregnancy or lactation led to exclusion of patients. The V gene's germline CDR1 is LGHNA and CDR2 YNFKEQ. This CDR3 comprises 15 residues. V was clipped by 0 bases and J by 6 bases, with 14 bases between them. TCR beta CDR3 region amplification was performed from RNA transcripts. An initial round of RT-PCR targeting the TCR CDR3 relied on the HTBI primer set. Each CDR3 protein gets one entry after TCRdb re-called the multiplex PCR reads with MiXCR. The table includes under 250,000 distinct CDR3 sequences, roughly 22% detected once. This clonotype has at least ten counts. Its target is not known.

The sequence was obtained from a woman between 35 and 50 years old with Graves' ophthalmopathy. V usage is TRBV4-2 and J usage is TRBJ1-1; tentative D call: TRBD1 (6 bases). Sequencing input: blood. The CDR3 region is CASSQDQGYLAEAFF. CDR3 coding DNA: TGTGCCAGCAGCCAAGATCAGGGGTACTTGGCTGAAGCTTTCTTT.